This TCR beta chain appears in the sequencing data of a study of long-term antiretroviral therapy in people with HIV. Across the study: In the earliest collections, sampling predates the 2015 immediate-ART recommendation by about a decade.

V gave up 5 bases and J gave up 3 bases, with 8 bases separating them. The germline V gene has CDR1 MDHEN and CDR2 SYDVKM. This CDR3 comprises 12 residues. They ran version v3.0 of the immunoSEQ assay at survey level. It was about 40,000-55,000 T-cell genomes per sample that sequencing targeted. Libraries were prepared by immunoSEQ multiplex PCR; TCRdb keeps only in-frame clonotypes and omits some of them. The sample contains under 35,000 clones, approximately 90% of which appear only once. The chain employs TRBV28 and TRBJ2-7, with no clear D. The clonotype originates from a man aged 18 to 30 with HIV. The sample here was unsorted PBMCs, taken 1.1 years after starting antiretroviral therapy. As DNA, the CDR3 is TGTGCCAGCAGTCGGACGTTCTACGAGCAGTACTTC. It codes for CASSRTFYEQYF.